Presented here are 31 T cell receptor beta chains from one specimen sequenced in a study of T cells in Graves' hyperthyroidism and ophthalmopathy. Amplification of TCR beta CDR3 regions used RNA as the template. A set of HTBI primers served as the primers for a first-round RT-PCR of the TCR CDR3. TCRdb reprocessed the multiplex PCR reads with MiXCR, giving one entry per CDR3 protein. The sample lists roughly 720,000 distinct CDR3 sequences, 15% to 20% occurring once. Sequencing was carried out using blood. The receptors originated from a man aged 45-60 years with Graves' hyperthyroidism.

This clonotype was seen many times. V gene TRBV10-3 combines with J gene TRBJ1-4; maybe TRBD1 (5 bases). Germline values: CDR1 ENHRY, CDR2 SYGVKD. The CDR3 extends over 15 amino acids. V shed 0 bases and J shed 8 bases, with 13 bases lying between them. The CDR3, as DNA: TGTGCCATCAGTGAGTCGACTGGGGGATGGGAAAAACTGTTTTTT. Its translation: CAISESTGGWEKLFF.

This clonotype has a handful of counts. A much larger clone lies a single base off, so this may be a read error. The chain uses TRBV2 and TRBJ1-1; no firm D call. This CDR3 spans 16 amino acids. Germline V gives CDR1 SNHLY, CDR2 FYNNEI. The CDR3 is CASSDPPNGMNTEASF. In DNA form, the CDR3 reads TGTGCCAGCAGTGACCCCCCTAATGGGATGAACACTGAAGCTTCCTTT.

This clonotype has a count of ten or more. The chain's CDR3 is CASSSQLAGVYEQYF. The CDR3, as DNA: TGTGCCAGCAGCTCTCAGCTAGCGGGAGTTTACGAGCAGTACTTC. This rearrangement joins TRBV12-3 or TRBV12-4 to TRBJ2-7; 10 bases match TRBD2. This CDR3 comprises 15 residues. Unmatched junction bases numbered 9, after V lost 6 bases and J lost 4 bases.

This clonotype was found many times. This chain connects TRBV14 to TRBJ2-5; D not resolved. This CDR3 has 14 amino acids. Trimming left V 5 bases short and J 4 bases short, with 14 bases between. Germline CDR1 and CDR2: SGHDN and FVKESK. The CDR3, as DNA: TGTGCCAGCAGCGAAGGACCGACGAGAGAGACCCAGTACTTC. Amino acids: CASSEGPTRETQYF. Combining the CDR3 with reference TRBV14 and TRBJ2-5 gives the whole variable domain EAGVTQFPSHSVIEKGQTVTLRCDPISGHDNLYWYRRVMGKEIKFLLHFVKESKQDESGMPNNRFLAERTGGTYSTLKVQPAELEDSGVYFCASSEGPTRETQYFGPGTRLLVL.

This clonotype came up a few times. The gene calls are TRBV6-6 and TRBJ2-1, with 8 bases lining up with TRBD1. Per germline, CDR1 MNHNY and CDR2 SVGAGI (reference sequence). J gave up 3 bases and V 0 bases, and 7 bases lay outside the gene matches. The CDR3 has 17 residues. Here the CDR3 DNA reads TGTGCCAGCAGTTACTCCCCGCAGGGGGCCGTCTACAATGAGCAGTTCTTC. Encoded protein: CASSYSPQGAVYNEQFF.

The chain recombines TRBV12-3 or TRBV12-4 with TRBJ2-1; D remains ambiguous. The CDR3 has 14 amino acids. Trimming took off 8 bases at V and 3 bases at J, with 14 bases between the two ends. CDR3 in DNA: TGTGCCAGCGCTAATGGACGTGGCTACAATGAGCAGTTCTTC. It specifies CASANGRGYNEQFF.

This clonotype has at least ten counts. The V and J genes are TRBV28 and TRBJ1-1; D might be TRBD1 (6 bases). V shed 6 bases and J shed 2 bases, with 10 bases lying between them. The CDR3 spans 13 residues. CDR1 is MDHEN and CDR2 is SYDVKM in the germline V gene. CDR3 coding DNA: TGTGCCAGCAGGTTAGGGGGAAACACTGAAGCTTTCTTT. It translates to CASRLGGNTEAFF. Together with reference TRBV28 and TRBJ1-1, the CDR3 gives the full variable domain: DVKVTQSSRYLVKRTGEKVFLECVQDMDHENMFWYRQDPGLGLRLIYFSYDVKMKEKGDIPEGYSVSREKKERFSLILESASTNQTSMYLCASRLGGNTEAFFGQGTRLTVV.

This clonotype came up many times. This chain links TRBV27 with TRBJ2-3; D is unresolved. The CDR3 contains 14 residues. In germline, CDR1 is MNHEY, CDR2 SMNVEV (reference sequence). Between the trimmed V and J ends, which lost 0 bases and 5 bases, there was a span of 9 bases. The CDR3 protein is CASSLSRVQDTQYF. The CDR3 DNA is TGTGCCAGCAGTTTATCGCGAGTACAAGATACGCAGTATTTT.

The J gene is TRBJ2-4, the V gene TRBV27; possibly TRBD1 or TRBD2 for D (5 bases each). Deletions cut 1 base from V and 11 bases from J, with 12 bases between. The CDR3 consists of 13 residues. CDR1 is MNHEY and CDR2 is SMNVEV in the germline V gene (reference sequence). The CDR3 reads CASSLLGSRVQYF. The DNA for the CDR3 is TGTGCCAGCAGTTTATTAGGGAGCAGGGTTCAGTACTTC.

This clonotype has ten or more counts. The chain joins TRBV27 to TRBJ1-6; unclear D gene. Germline CDR1 reads MNHEY; CDR2 reads SMNVEV (reference sequence). Trimming removed 2 bases from V and 4 bases from J, with 15 bases in between. The CDR3 consists of 17 residues. This chain's CDR3 is CASSLRPGGQYNSPLHF. In nucleotides, the CDR3 is TGTGCCAGCAGTTTAAGACCGGGAGGGCAGTATAATTCACCCCTCCACTTT.

The V call is TRBV12-3 or TRBV12-4, the J call TRBJ1-2, with D maybe TRBD1 (5 bases). The CDR3 spans 13 residues. V was pared by 6 bases and J by 4 bases, with 12 bases between. The CDR3 is CASRDTLSYGYTF. The CDR3 DNA reads TGTGCCAGCAGGGACACCCTTTCCTATGGCTACACCTTC.

Ten or more counts support this clonotype. The chain has TRBV10-3 and TRBJ2-1; 14 bases are a match to TRBD2. Germline-derived CDR1 and CDR2 are ENHRY and SYGVKD. The CDR3 spans 14 residues. V trimming: 7 bases; J trimming: 9 bases; junction bases outside the gene matches: 5. For the CDR3, the DNA is TGTGCCATCAAAGGGACTAGCGGGAGTGGTGAGCAGTTCTTC. This codes for CAIKGTSGSGEQFF.

This clonotype showed up just a few times. This chain joins TRBV10-3 and TRBJ2-5; D unresolved. The CDR3 contains 16 residues. V was clipped by 1 base and J by 3 bases, with 15 bases between them. Germline assignment: CDR1 ENHRY and CDR2 SYGVKD. CDR3 DNA sequence: TGTGCCATCAGTGAGTTATGGAGCTCCCTTGAAGAGACCCAGTACTTC. Protein: CAISELWSSLEETQYF.

As for this clonotype: In this CDR3 the conserved last residue, phenylalanine or tryptophan, is missing, so a read error is likely. This rearrangement joins TRBV7-8 to TRBJ1-1; unclear D gene. Germline CDR1 is SGHVS and CDR2 is FQNEAQ. This CDR3 spans 15 amino acids. Trimming shortened V by 0 bases and J by 1 base, and 9 bases separated the two germline ends. CDR3 bases: TGTGCCAGCAGCTTAGCGACAAGCTCGAACACTGAAGCTTTCCTT. This codes for CASSLATSSNTEAFL.

In its sample, this clonotype was seen a few times. Written as DNA, the CDR3 is TGTGCCACCAGTGATTTCCGGACAGGGGGAACGAATGAGCAGTTCTTC. Translation gives CATSDFRTGGTNEQFF. This chain connects TRBV24-1 to TRBJ2-1; 10 bases align to TRBD1. The germline V gene encodes CDR1 KGHDR and CDR2 SFDVKD. This CDR3 is 16 amino acids long. The V gene end was trimmed by 1 base and the J gene end by 7 bases; junction bases not matched to a gene: 6.

This clonotype was seen more than once but under ten times. The chain is built from TRBV28 and TRBJ2-7, with TRBD1 as a possible D gene (7 bases). V lost 7 bases to trimming and J lost 6 bases, with 19 bases between them. Germline V CDR1 and CDR2: MDHEN, SYDVKM. There are 14 residues in the CDR3. CDR3 bases: TGTGCCAGCACTCTACAGGGGAGGAGGGCCGAGCAGTACTTC. The encoded protein is CASTLQGRRAEQYF.

V usage is TRBV30 and J usage is TRBJ2-7; 13 bases match TRBD2. V trimming: 5 bases; J trimming: 6 bases; junction bases outside the gene matches: 16. This CDR3 has 17 amino acids. The germline CDR1 and CDR2 sequences are GTSNPN and SVGIG (reference sequence). The CDR3 spells CAWCTGDGLAGETEQYF. In DNA, the CDR3 is TGTGCCTGGTGTACAGGAGACGGACTAGCGGGAGAAACCGAGCAGTACTTC. Full variable domain (outside the CDR3, taken from reference TRBV30 and TRBJ2-7): SQTIHQWPATLVQPVGSPLSLECTVEGTSNPNLYWYRQAAGRGLQLLFYSVGIGQISSEVPQNLSASRPQDRQFILSSKKLLLSDSGFYLCAWCTGDGLAGETEQYFGPGTRLTVT.

V is TRBV3-1 and J is TRBJ2-3; D not resolved. V lost 5 bases and J 2 bases, leaving 20 bases between the germline ends. CDR1 LGHDT and CDR2 YNNKEL come from the germline V gene (reference sequence). CDR3 length: 17 amino acids. The CDR3 here is CASSSRTRRGPTDTQYF. In DNA form, the CDR3 reads TGTGCCAGCAGCTCACGAACCCGACGTGGGCCCACAGATACGCAGTATTTT.

This clonotype was counted ten times or more. The chain employs TRBV27 and TRBJ2-7; the D gene is possibly TRBD2 (6 bases). The germline V gene has CDR1 MNHEY and CDR2 SMNVEV (reference sequence). Between the trimmed V and J ends, which lost 5 bases and 0 bases, there was a span of 8 bases. The CDR3 has 13 residues. Here the CDR3 reads CASSASVSYEQYF. For the CDR3, the DNA is TGTGCCAGCAGTGCTAGCGTCTCCTACGAGCAGTACTTC.

V usage is TRBV7-9 and J usage is TRBJ2-2, with a tentative D call TRBD1 (5 bases). The CDR3 sequence is 15 residues long. CDR1 is SEHNR and CDR2 is FQNEAQ in the germline V gene (reference sequence). Trimming cost V 2 bases and J 7 bases, with 14 bases left between them. CDR3 region: CASSLPRGSYGELFF. CDR3 coding DNA: TGTGCCAGCAGCTTACCTAGGGGATCCTACGGGGAGCTGTTTTTT.

This chain's CDR3 is CAWKTGFEEKLFF. The CDR3 coding sequence is TGTGCCTGGAAGACAGGGTTCGAGGAAAAACTGTTTTTT. V usage is TRBV30 and J usage is TRBJ1-4, with TRBD1 matching over 7 bases. V trimming: 4 bases; J trimming: 8 bases; junction bases outside the gene matches: 7. There are 13 residues in the CDR3. Germline V CDR1 and CDR2: GTSNPN, SVGIG (reference sequence).

The chain links TRBV24-1 to TRBJ2-3; the match to TRBD2 covers 12 bases. Germline V gene lookup returns CDR1 KGHDR and CDR2 SFDVKD. V gave up 6 bases and J gave up 7 bases; unmatched junction bases: 4. The CDR3 consists of 14 residues. CDR3 loop: CATSQTSGRNTQYF. The CDR3 region has the DNA TGTGCCACCAGTCAGACTAGCGGGAGAAATACGCAGTATTTT.

A few counts support this clonotype. DNA of the CDR3: TGTGCCAGCAGCTTAGTAGAGGGGGACGGGGAGACCCAGTACTTC. It specifies CASSLVEGDGETQYF. V gene TRBV7-9 combines with J gene TRBJ2-5, with a weak D call TRBD1 (6 bases). The length of the CDR3 is 15 residues. CDR1 is SEHNR, CDR2 FQNEAQ, per germline (reference sequence). The germline V and J ends were trimmed by 1 base and 5 bases, with 14 bases remaining between them. Complete variable domain (other parts from reference TRBV7-9 and TRBJ2-5): DTGVSQNPRHKITKRGQNVTFRCDPISEHNRLYWYRQTLGQGPEFLTYFQNEAQLEKSRLLSDRFSAERPKGSFSTLEIQRTEQGDSAMYLCASSLVEGDGETQYFGPGTRLLVL.

This clonotype turned up a few times. The gene calls are TRBV11-2 and TRBJ1-2; TRBD1 aligns across 8 bases. The germline V gene encodes CDR1 SGHAT and CDR2 FQNNGV. The CDR3 extends over 13 amino acids. The trim removed 5 bases at V and 7 bases at J, leaving 6 bases unmatched. The CDR3, as DNA: TGTGCCAGCAGCCTTTCAGGGGGCAGTGGCTACACCTTC. This sequence encodes CASSLSGGSGYTF.

The chain combines TRBV13 with TRBJ1-1; D not resolved. The CDR3 extends over 12 amino acids. V was pared by 5 bases and J by 8 bases, with 12 bases between. CDR1 is PRHDT, CDR2 FYEKMQ, per germline (reference sequence). The CDR3 bases are TGTGCCAGCAGCCGAGCGGGATTAGAAGCTTTCTTT. This translates into CASSRAGLEAFF.

Concerning this clonotype: A much larger clonotype is one base distant, so this may be a read error. J is TRBJ2-7 and V is TRBV5-1; TRBD2 aligns across 10 bases. Germline V gene data show CDR1 as SGHRS and CDR2 as YFSETQ. This CDR3 comprises 16 residues. J lost 7 bases, V lost 1 base, and 11 bases had no gene match. CDR3 protein: CASSLPSGSAGNEQYF. For the CDR3, the DNA is TGCGCCAGCAGCTTGCCTAGCGGGAGTGCTGGCAATGAGCAGTACTTC.

V usage is TRBV6-5 and J usage is TRBJ2-7, with TRBD2 identical over 7 bases. Germline-derived CDR1 and CDR2 are MNHEY and SVGAGI. This CDR3 comprises 17 residues. V trimming: 0 bases; J trimming: 1 base; junction bases outside the gene matches: 9. The CDR3 sequence is CASSYSSLADFSYEQYF. DNA for the CDR3: TGTGCCAGCAGTTACTCAAGTCTAGCGGACTTTTCCTACGAGCAGTACTTC.

This clonotype appeared a few times. The chain uses TRBV2 and TRBJ2-7; 12 positions agree with TRBD2. This CDR3 has 15 residues. Trimming took 5 bases from V and 5 from J; bases not matched to a gene: 7. The germline V gene has CDR1 SNHLY and CDR2 FYNNEI. The CDR3: CASSLRLAGVDEQYF. In DNA, the CDR3 is TGTGCCAGCAGTTTACGACTAGCGGGAGTTGACGAGCAGTACTTC.

Regarding this clonotype: This could be a read error, since a much larger clone is one nucleotide away. The chain recombines TRBV28 with TRBJ2-7; maybe TRBD2 (6 bases). The CDR3 covers 15 residues. Looked up from germline, CDR1 is MDHEN and CDR2 is SYDVKM. V shed 6 bases and J shed 7 bases, with 22 bases lying between them. The CDR3 loop reads CASRPAGTRAREQYF. CDR3 nucleotides: TGTGCCAGCAGGCCAGCCGGGACTCGTGCACGTGAGCAGTACTTC.

This clonotype was found many times. The gene calls are TRBV12-3 or TRBV12-4 and TRBJ2-4; TRBD2 is a possible D gene (6 bases). V shed 1 base and J shed 2 bases, with 15 bases lying between them. The CDR3 extends over 17 amino acids. The CDR3 is CASSLGFVGGSKNIQYF. The CDR3 DNA reads TGTGCCAGCAGTTTAGGGTTTGTCGGGGGTTCCAAAAACATTCAGTACTTC.

There are many counts of this clonotype. The chain combines TRBV9 with TRBJ1-1; unclear D gene. Germline lookup yields CDR1 SGDLS and CDR2 YYNGEE. The germline V and J ends were trimmed by 0 bases and 2 bases, with 8 bases remaining between them. This CDR3 is built from 14 residues. CDR3 bases: TGTGCCAGCAGCGTAGTACACAGTAACACTGAAGCTTTCTTT. Protein sequence: CASSVVHSNTEAFF.